The clone carrying this T cell receptor beta chain occurred a few times. Its target is unknown. The data were obtained in a study of post-analysis software for immune sequencing data. Notes on the study in general: In patients, about 5 TRBV segments were more frequent than in controls, with TRBV5-6, TRBV5-1 and TRBV20-1 among them.

Unique-molecular-identifier-tagged TCR beta cDNA libraries were used. Via MiXCR, TCRdb re-called the PCR reads, giving one row per CDR3 protein. The repertoire has about 560,000 distinct CDR3 sequences, 44% of them found once; the top ten carry under 2%. Per germline, CDR1 SGHRS and CDR2 YFSETQ. The CDR3 has 16 residues. The junction had 13 bases not matched to a gene; V was cut back by 4 bases and J by 4 bases. The sample comprised blood. The clonotype was recovered from a girl aged 10 to 17 with multiple sclerosis. The chain uses TRBV5-1 and TRBJ1-2; TRBD1 matches 7 bases. The CDR3 is CASSPQTGPQVYGYTF. The CDR3 DNA reads TGCGCCAGCAGCCCACAGACAGGGCCTCAAGTCTATGGCTACACCTTC.